Detailed here is one T cell receptor beta chain. This clone was picked up one time. It lacks a known antigen. Base qualities were left out, and no much larger clone turns up one base away. This sample is part of a study of shared clonotypes between healthy human individuals (dated by TCRdb to the early 2020s). General notes on the study: The cohort included a few men and a couple of women between 18 and 49 years of age. Each donor's leukapheresis produced roughly between about 0.85 and 10 billion PBMCs. Different laboratories and diverse techniques were used to prepare libraries and sequence TCR repertoires, to increase sequencing depth and limit assay-specific biases. For each donor, CD4 naive and CD4 memory were each run on three plates, CD8 naive on two plates, and CD8 memory on one plate. The study deeply sequenced blood TCR repertoires of about 5 healthy adults to estimate repertoire size and the extent of clonotype sharing between individuals.

CD8 naive samples were CD45RO-negative cells positively selected for CCR7, giving a CD45RA+CCR7+ population that excluded TemRA cells. Healthy HIV-negative adults with no recently reported acute infections or vaccinations were included as donors. Only Caucasian adults living in Nashville, Tennessee, USA were represented among the donors. Blood was obtained by leukapheresis, after which PBMCs were separated by Ficoll-Histopaque density gradient centrifugation and cryopreserved in liquid nitrogen vapor phase. Analytical flow cytometry was used to check the purity and quantity of each magnetically sorted T cell population. Genomic DNA was isolated from each sorted fraction and quantified by UV absorbance on a Nanodrop 2000c. TCR CDR3 regions were amplified from genomic DNA by multiplex PCR using the deep immunoSEQ assay. Extracted genomic DNA from each cell subset was distributed evenly across all wells of several immunoSEQ 96-well plates, and each plate was treated as a replicate. Each replicate PCR for sorted subsets received around 0.2 ug genomic DNA, equal to tens of thousands of T cell genomes. Purified libraries were measured with a Qubit 3.0 fluorometer, size-checked on a Bioanalyzer 2100, and measured again with the KAPA Library Quantification kit. A separate single-read 150-cycle Illumina NextSeq 550 flow cell was used to sequence each immunoSEQ 96-well plate. On the study's bioinformatics: The immunoSEQ output contained only junctional sequences without quality scores, so filtering could not match that applied to full-length reads. To assign V/J genes and CDR3, sequences were annotated against IMGT germline references using PyIR, a Python wrapper for IgBLAST v1.9. Reads were removed for weak V/J assignments (E-value above 1e-6), missing CDR3, stop codons, out-of-frame junctions, or ambiguous translated residues. V3J clonotypes were defined by identical inferred V gene, J gene, and CDR3 amino acid sequence. Percentage overlap between repertoires was computed as shared unique clonotypes divided by the size of the smaller repertoire. Repertoire richness was assessed with RTK rarefaction, the Chao1 estimator, and Recon v2.1 estimates of unobserved clonotypes. Generation probabilities were computed with OLGA for all TCRbeta clonotypes obtained by the gDNA method from a handful of donors. What TCRdb holds here is the immuneACCESS table cut down to in-frame rearrangements. Part of the clones is not present; checked against another copy, under half of the missing clones reflect an unresolved V gene, and the others are unexplained. V and J calls and clone size are those listed in that table; D and trimming were worked out from the DNA. This sample has about 680,000 clones in its table, and around 90% of those were observed once. Approximately 22% of the sample rests with the top ten.

CDR1 and CDR2 (MNHEY, SVGAGI) derive from the germline V gene. Trimming removed 2 bases from V and 9 bases from J; the gene matches leave 5 bases unexplained. Taken from cysteine to phenylalanine, the CDR3 has 14 residues. Solely the CDR3 DNA is kept, with 42 bases framed from the first base. Findings and caveats that apply to the study as a whole: Sampling was limited to blood, and TCR repertoires in tissue likely differ from TCR repertoires in blood. Naive subsets generally had larger estimated clonotype richness than memory subsets did. Pairwise subsampling indicated that sequencing depth was expected to affect the degree of clonotype sharing among donors. The genetic and exposure-history diversity represented was limited by the small number of donors. Incomplete sequencing was indicated by rarefaction of sorted-subset datasets, despite the large sequencing depth. Roughly 5.2% of naive CD4, 3.5% of naive CD8, about 2.5% of memory CD4, and approximately 0.4% of memory CD8 clonotypes were shared across several donors. Higher generation probabilities were observed for clonotypes shared by all four sorted-subset donors than for non-shared clonotypes.

The chain joins TRBV6-5 to TRBJ2-1; 9 central nucleotides agree with TRBD2. This receptor was identified in a man aged 25 to 40 in good health. Sequencing was carried out using naive CD8+ T cells sorted from blood. The sample's cell subset or site label is to be understood as: CD45RA+CCR7+. The CDR3 here reads CASSYNAGGAEQFF. In nucleotides, the sequence is TGTGCCAGCAGTTACAACGCGGGAGGGGCTGAGCAGTTCTTC.